These 7 T cell receptor beta chains originate from one sample sequenced in a study of cytomegalovirus exposure and HLA in healthy donors. The PCR had 60 Vbeta and 13 Jbeta primers. TCRdb's table, derived via immunoSEQ multiplex PCR, lists solely in-frame clones and lacks some. The sample records some 120,000 clones, approximately 8.7% being singletons. What was sequenced was PBMCs. The receptors shown here come from a man aged 35-49 years in good health and CMV-seronegative.

This clone was seen more than once but under ten times. The chain employs TRBV6-6 and TRBJ2-7, with 9 bases that match TRBD2. Germline lookup yields CDR1 MNHNY and CDR2 SVGAGI (reference sequence). The ends lost 6 bases at V and 2 bases at J; junction bases unmatched: 5. CDR3 length: 14 amino acids. The CDR3 DNA sequence: TGTGCCAGCAGCTTAGCGGGAGTTACCTACGAGCAGTACTTC. Translated, it gives CASSLAGVTYEQYF.

The sample holds a few counts of this clone. The chain couples TRBV7-9 to TRBJ2-5; D remains ambiguous. Germline V gene sequence: CDR1 SEHNR, CDR2 FQNEAQ (reference sequence). This CDR3 region has 14 residues. Deletions cut 0 bases from V and 1 base from J, with 6 bases between. CDR3 region: CASSLAEFQETQYF. The CDR3 bases are TGTGCCAGCAGCTTAGCCGAGTTCCAAGAGACCCAGTACTTC.

The chain carries TRBV19 and TRBJ1-1; no definite D call. Trimming cost V 1 base and J 1 base, with 7 bases left between them. Germline CDR1 is LNHDA and CDR2 is SQIVND (reference sequence). This CDR3 spans 14 amino acids. As DNA, the CDR3 is TGTGCCAGTAGTATAGGGCAACAGAACACTGAAGCTTTCTTT. As protein: CASSIGQQNTEAFF.

This clone was detected a few times. V and J are TRBV15 and TRBJ1-3; D unclear. Germline assignment: CDR1 LNHNV and CDR2 YYDKDF (reference sequence). Deletions cut 0 bases from V and 0 bases from J, with 15 bases between. The CDR3 extends over 18 amino acids. CDR3: CATSRDLGSRISGNTIYF. CDR3 coding DNA: TGTGCCACCAGCAGAGATCTGGGCAGTAGGATCTCTGGAAACACCATATATTTT.

This chain joins TRBV9 and TRBJ2-1; 10 bases map to TRBD2. Germline V gives CDR1 SGDLS, CDR2 YYNGEE. V lost 3 bases to trimming and J lost 7 bases; unmatched junction nucleotides: 7. The CDR3 covers 15 residues. CDR3 sequence (DNA): TGTGCCAGCAGCGGAGCTAGCGGGGGCGTGAATGAGCAGTTCTTC. Its translation: CASSGASGGVNEQFF.

As DNA, the CDR3 is TGTGCTAGTGGCCCCGGGGGGGGCGGAAACACCATATATTTT. Its translation: CASGPGGGGNTIYF. V usage is TRBV12-5 and J usage is TRBJ1-3; D is perhaps TRBD1 (6 bases). V was clipped by 6 bases and J by 4 bases, with 13 bases between them. CDR3 length: 14 amino acids. CDR1 is LGHNT and CDR2 is FRNRAP in the germline V gene.

The chain joins TRBV6-5 to TRBJ2-5, with 12 positions matching TRBD1. The end of the DNA fits TRBJ2-7 better, so the J call may be wrong. The CDR3 has 15 amino acids. The germline V gene has CDR1 MNHEY and CDR2 SVGAGI. Written as DNA, the CDR3 is TGTGCCAGCAGTTACGGGACAGGGGGCGCGTACGAGCAGTACTTC. Its protein product is CASSYGTGGAYEQYF.